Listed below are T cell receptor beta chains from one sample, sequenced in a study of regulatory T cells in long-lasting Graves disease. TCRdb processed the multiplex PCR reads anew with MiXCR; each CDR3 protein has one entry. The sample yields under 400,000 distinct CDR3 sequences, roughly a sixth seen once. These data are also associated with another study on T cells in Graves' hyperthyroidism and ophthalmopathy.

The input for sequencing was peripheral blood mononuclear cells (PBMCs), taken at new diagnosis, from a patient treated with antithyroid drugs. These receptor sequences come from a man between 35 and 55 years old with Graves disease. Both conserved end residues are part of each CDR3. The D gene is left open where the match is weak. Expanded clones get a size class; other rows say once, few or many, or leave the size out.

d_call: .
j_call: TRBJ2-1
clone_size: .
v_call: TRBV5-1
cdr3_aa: CASSPALQGRHEQFF
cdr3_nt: TGCGCCAGCAGCCCCGCCTTGCAGGGGAGGCACGAGCAGTTCTTC

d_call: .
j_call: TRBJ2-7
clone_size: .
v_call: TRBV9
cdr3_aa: CASSEAGINEQYF
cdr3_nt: TGTGCCAGCAGTGAGGCGGGGATCAATGAGCAGTACTTC

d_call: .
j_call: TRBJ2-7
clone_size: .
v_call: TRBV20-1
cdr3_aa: CSAEVQPYEQYF
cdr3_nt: TGCAGTGCGGAGGTGCAACCCTACGAGCAGTACTTC

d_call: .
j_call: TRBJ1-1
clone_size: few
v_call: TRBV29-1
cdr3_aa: CSVDSPENTEAFF
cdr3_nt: TGCAGCGTTGATTCGCCTGAGAACACTGAAGCTTTCTTT

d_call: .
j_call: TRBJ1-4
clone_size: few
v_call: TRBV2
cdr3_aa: CASRGDNSGLFF
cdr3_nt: TGTGCCAGCAGGGGGGACAATTCAGGACTGTTTTTT

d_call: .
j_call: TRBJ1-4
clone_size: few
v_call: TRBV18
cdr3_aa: CASSQDRTNEKLFF
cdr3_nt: TGTGCCAGCTCACAGGATAGAACTAATGAAAAACTGTTTTTT

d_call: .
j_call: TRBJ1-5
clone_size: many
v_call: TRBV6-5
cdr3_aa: CASSYSGAGSNQPQHF
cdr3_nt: TGTGCCAGCAGTTACTCCGGGGCCGGGAGCAATCAGCCCCAGCATTTT

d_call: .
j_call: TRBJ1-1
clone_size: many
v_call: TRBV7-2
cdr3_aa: CASSLLGGWEAFF
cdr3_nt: TGTGCCAGCAGCCTGTTGGGTGGGTGGGAAGCTTTCTTT

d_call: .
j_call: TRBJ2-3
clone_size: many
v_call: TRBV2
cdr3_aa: CASSELGSSTDTQYF
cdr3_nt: TGTGCCAGCAGTGAGTTGGGATCTAGCACAGATACGCAGTATTTT

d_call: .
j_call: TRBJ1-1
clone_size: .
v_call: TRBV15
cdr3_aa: CATSRDSRGRGFPEAFF
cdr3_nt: TGTGCCACCAGCAGAGATAGCCGGGGAAGGGGATTTCCTGAAGCTTTCTTT

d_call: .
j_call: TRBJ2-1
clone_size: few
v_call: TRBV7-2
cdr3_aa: CASNVGPPSSYNEQFF
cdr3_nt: TGTGCCAGCAACGTGGGACCCCCGAGCTCCTACAATGAGCAGTTCTTC

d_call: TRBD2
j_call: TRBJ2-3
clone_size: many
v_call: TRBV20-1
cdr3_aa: CSARASGLAFTDTQYF
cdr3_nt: TGCAGTGCTAGAGCATCCGGACTAGCATTCACAGATACGCAGTATTTT

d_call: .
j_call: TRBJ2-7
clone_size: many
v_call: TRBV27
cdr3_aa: CASSYNRDPLYEQYF
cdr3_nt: TGTGCCAGCAGTTACAACAGGGACCCCTTATACGAGCAGTACTTC

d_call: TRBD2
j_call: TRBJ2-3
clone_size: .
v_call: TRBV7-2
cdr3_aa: CASSLALAGGLDTQYF
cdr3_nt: TGTGCCAGCAGCTTAGCCCTAGCGGGTGGTTTGGATACGCAGTATTTT

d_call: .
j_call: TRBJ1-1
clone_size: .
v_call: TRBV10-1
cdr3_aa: CASRVSNTEAFF
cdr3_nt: TGCGCCAGCAGAGTCAGCAACACTGAAGCTTTCTTT

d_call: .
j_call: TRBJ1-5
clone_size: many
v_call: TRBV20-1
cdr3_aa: CSARWENQPQHF
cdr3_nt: TGCAGTGCTAGGTGGGAGAATCAGCCCCAGCATTTT

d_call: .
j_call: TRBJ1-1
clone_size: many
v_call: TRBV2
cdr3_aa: CASSEAKNLGTEAFF
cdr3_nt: TGTGCCAGCAGTGAAGCTAAAAATCTTGGCACTGAAGCTTTCTTT

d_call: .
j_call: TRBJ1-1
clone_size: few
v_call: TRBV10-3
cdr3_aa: CAIKTSANTEAFF
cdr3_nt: TGTGCCATCAAAACATCGGCGAACACTGAAGCTTTCTTT

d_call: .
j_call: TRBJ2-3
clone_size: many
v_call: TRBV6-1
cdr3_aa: CASNILEGPQYF
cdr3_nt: TGTGCCAGCAACATTTTGGAGGGGCCGCAGTATTTT

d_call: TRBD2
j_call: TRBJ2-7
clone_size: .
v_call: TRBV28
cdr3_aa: CASRMGDYAYEQYF
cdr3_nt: TGTGCCTCCAGAATGGGGGACTATGCCTACGAGCAGTACTTC

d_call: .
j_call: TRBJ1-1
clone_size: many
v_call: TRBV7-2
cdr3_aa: CASSFGSITEAFF
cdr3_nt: TGTGCCAGCAGCTTCGGTTCGATCACTGAAGCTTTCTTT